This paragraph reports one TCR beta chain. V gave up 5 bases and J gave up 0 bases, with 10 bases separating them. The CDR3 runs to 14 residues. Germline V gene sequence: CDR1 SEHNR, CDR2 FQNEAQ (reference sequence). The assay was immunoSEQ multiplex PCR, and TCRdb's table has in-frame clones only and misses some. The repertoire holds more than 100,000 clones, with under 90% as singletons. This sample is drawn from a study of T cell responses to AZD1222 COVID-19 vaccine. The specimen was peripheral blood, collected on day 0 of AZD1222 vaccination. J is TRBJ1-1 and V is TRBV7-9; possible D gene TRBD1, 5 bases. The TCR sequence derives from an adult in good health. The CDR3 DNA follows: TGTGCCAGCAGCCCGGGACGGCTGAACACTGAAGCTTTCTTT. As protein: CASSPGRLNTEAFF.